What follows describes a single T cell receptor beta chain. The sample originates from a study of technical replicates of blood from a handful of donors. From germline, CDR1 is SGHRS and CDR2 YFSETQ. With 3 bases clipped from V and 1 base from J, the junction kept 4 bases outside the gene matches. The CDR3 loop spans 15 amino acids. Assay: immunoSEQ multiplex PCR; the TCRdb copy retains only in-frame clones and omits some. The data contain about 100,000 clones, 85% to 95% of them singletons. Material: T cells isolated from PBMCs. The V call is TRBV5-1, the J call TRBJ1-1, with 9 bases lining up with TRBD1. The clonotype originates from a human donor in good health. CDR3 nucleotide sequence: TGCGCCAGCAGCTCCGGGACAGGGACGAACACTGAAGCTTTCTTT. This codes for CASSSGTGTNTEAFF.